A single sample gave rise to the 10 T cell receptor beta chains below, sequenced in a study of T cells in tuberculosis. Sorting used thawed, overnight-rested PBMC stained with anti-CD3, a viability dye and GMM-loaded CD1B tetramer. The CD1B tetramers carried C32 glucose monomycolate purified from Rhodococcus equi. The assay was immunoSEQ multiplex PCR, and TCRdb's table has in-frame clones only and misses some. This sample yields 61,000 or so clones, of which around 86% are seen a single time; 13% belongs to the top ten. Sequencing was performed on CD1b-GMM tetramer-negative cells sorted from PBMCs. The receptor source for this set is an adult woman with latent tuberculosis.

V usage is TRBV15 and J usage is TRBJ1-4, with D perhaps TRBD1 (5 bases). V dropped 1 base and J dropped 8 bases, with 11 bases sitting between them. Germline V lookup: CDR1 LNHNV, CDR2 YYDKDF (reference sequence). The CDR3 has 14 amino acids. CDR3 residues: CATSRVQGREKLFF. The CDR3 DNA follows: TGTGCCACCAGCAGAGTGCAGGGCAGGGAAAAACTGTTTTTT.

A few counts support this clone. The CDR3 protein is CASSLAGAEAFF. In DNA, the CDR3 is TGTGCCAGTAGTCTCGCAGGGGCTGAAGCTTTCTTT. The rearrangement joins TRBV19 to TRBJ1-1; TRBD1 is a possible D gene (6 bases). This CDR3 comprises 12 residues. Trimming took off 5 bases at V and 6 bases at J, with 10 bases between the two ends. Germline loops: CDR1 LNHDA, CDR2 SQIVND (reference sequence).

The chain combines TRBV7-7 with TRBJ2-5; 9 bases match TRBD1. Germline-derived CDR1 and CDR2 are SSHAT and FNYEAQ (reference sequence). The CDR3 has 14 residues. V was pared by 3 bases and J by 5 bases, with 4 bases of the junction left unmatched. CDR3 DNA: TGTGCCAGCAGCTTGTCCGGGACAGGGGAGACCCAGTACTTC. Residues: CASSLSGTGETQYF.

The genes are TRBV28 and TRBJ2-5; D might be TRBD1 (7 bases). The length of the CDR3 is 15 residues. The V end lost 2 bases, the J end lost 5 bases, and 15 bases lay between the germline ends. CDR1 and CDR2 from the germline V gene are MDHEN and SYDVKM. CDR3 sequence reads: CASSLTMTGRETQYF. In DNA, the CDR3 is TGTGCCAGCAGTTTAACTATGACAGGGAGGGAGACCCAGTACTTC.

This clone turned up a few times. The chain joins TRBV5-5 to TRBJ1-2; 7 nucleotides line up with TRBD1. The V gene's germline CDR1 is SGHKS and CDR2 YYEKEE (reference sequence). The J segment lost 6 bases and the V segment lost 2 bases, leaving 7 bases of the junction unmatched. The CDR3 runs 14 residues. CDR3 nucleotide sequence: TGTGCCAGCAGCTTAGCAACCGACAGGGATGGCTACACCTTC. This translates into CASSLATDRDGYTF.

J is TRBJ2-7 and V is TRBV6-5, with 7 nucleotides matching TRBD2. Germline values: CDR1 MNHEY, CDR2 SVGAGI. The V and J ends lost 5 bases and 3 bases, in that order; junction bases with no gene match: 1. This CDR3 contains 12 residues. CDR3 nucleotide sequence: TGTGCCAGCAGTGGCGGGGGCTACGAGCAGTACTTC. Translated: CASSGGGYEQYF.

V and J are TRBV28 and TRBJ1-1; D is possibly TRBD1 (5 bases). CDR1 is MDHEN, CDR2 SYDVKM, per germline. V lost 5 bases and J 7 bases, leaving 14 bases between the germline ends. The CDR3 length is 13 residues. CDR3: CASSPRDFNEAFF. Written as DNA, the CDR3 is TGTGCCAGCAGTCCCAGGGATTTTAATGAAGCTTTCTTT.

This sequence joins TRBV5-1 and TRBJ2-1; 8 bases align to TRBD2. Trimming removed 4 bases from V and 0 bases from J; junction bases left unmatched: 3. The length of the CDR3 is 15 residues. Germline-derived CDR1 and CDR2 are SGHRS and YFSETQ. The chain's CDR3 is CASSPAGDSYNEQFF. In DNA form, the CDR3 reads TGCGCCAGCAGCCCAGCGGGAGACTCCTACAATGAGCAGTTCTTC.

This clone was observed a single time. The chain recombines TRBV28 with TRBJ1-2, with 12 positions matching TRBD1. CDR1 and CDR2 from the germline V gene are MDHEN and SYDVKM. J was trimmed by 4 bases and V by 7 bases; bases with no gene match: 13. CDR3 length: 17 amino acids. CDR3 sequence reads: CASTPGDRGRSVYGYTF. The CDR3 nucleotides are TGTGCCAGCACCCCTGGGGACAGGGGGCGCAGTGTCTATGGCTACACCTTC.

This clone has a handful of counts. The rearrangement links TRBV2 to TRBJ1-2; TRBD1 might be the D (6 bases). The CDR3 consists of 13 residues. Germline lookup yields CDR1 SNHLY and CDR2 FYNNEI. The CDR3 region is CAKPQDSDYGYTF. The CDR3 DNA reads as TGTGCTAAGCCCCAGGACAGCGACTATGGCTACACCTTC.